This T cell receptor (beta chain) was sequenced in a study of post-analysis software for immune sequencing data. Study background: There were relapsing-remitting, secondary progressive and progressive-relapsing multiple sclerosis among the disease courses included. Study outcomes and limitations: Comparison of patients with controls showed roughly five TRBV segments more frequent in patients, TRBV5-6, TRBV5-1 and TRBV20-1 among them. Under F measure analysis, samples from one preparation batch co-clustered strongly. For normalized Chao1 diversity, multiple sclerosis patients scored significantly lower than controls did.

cDNA libraries for TCR beta contained unique molecular identifiers. Between about 1 and 10 million T cells gave rise to about 450,000 cDNA molecules. Each CDR3 protein is one row after TCRdb ran MiXCR on the PCR reads. The sample consists of about 620,000 distinct CDR3 sequences, about 44% of them appearing once. V was pared by 5 bases and J by 5 bases, with 6 bases of the junction left unmatched. The CDR3 is made up of 13 amino acids. In germline, CDR1 is SGHDT, CDR2 YYEEEE. At least ten counts were recorded for this clonotype. Its antigen is unknown. The rearrangement joins TRBV5-6 to TRBJ2-5; 7 bases align to TRBD1. Input material: blood. This TCR was recovered from a girl aged 10 to 17 with multiple sclerosis. DNA for the CDR3: TGTGCCAGCAGTTTCCCGACAGGGGAGACCCAGTACTTC. Translated, it gives CASSFPTGETQYF.